This T cell receptor (beta chain) originates from a study of identical twins (TCRdb year 2016). Regarding the study in general: To test whether fetal clonotypes persist, the study used deep sequencing on TCR alpha and beta repertoires from monozygotic twins, unrelated adults of various ages, and cord blood. To rule out contamination, the twin experiments were replicated at different times with different library preparation protocols. Broad study findings and their caveats: Out-of-frame TCR alpha sharing in monozygotic twins was systematically underestimated by recombination models, whereas sharing between unrelated individuals was in agreement with the recombination models. Compared with coincidental sharing between unrelated individuals, out-of-frame TCR alpha sequences shared between twins had an excess of sequences with low generation probability. Invariant T cells such as MAIT and iNKT could partly confound zero-insertion analyses, although diverse VJ usage argued against such confounding for most clonotypes. In beta out-of-frame sequences, excess twin sharing was weaker, because having fewer shared sequences lowered the signal-to-noise ratio. Fewer insertions were carried by abundant cord blood beta clonotypes, a similar but weaker trend appeared in young adult naive repertoires, and no such trend appeared in memory repertoires. Because the same donors could not be followed over many years, conclusions were based on cross-sectional statistical analysis.

On this clonotype: Its antigen target is currently unknown. No quality values exist for individual bases; no much larger clone is one base distant.

Library preparation employed 5' RACE. Data came from an Illumina HiSeq 2000. Template switching added a universal primer binding site, and the final cDNA carried a unique molecular identifier that allowed TCR cDNA molecules to be counted accurately. Specific primers in the conserved constant-segment region were used to synthesize first-strand cDNA for TCR alpha and beta chains. Each cDNA library was double barcoded, with a SMART-Mk sample barcode plus Illumina barcodes, to control for contamination. Two successive PCR steps introduced TruSeq adapter sequences along with Illumina sample barcodes. The Illumina HiSeq platform was used with custom primers to sequence TCR alpha and beta cDNA libraries. On the study's bioinformatics: MiGEC processed the raw reads to extract unique molecular identifiers, while MiXCR was used to determine the CDR3 positions. Recombination models were inferred per individual with the repgenHMM and IGoR tools using an EM algorithm. Shared clonotypes were analyzed with the tcR package in R, and sharing was normalized by the product of cloneset sizes. To study raw recombination free of thymic and clonal selection effects, out-of-frame nonproductive sequences were analyzed. The public reads were reprocessed in TCRdb via fastp at Q25 and MiXCR, keeping in-frame beta chains. All rows with the same CDR3 protein become a single entry with the most common DNA and genes. It is TCRdb's table, rather than the study itself, that gives the V and J calls and clone size. Across this sample there are under 500,000 distinct CDR3 sequences, with approximately 15% seen only once. The ten largest make up more than 0.8% of the sample.

Every donor in the study was a healthy Caucasian. The twin cohort comprised three pairs of female monozygotic twins, all aged roughly 18 to 30 years. CD4+ and CD8+ T cell populations were isolated with positive isolation kits from Invitrogen. CDR1 and CDR2 are drawn from the germline V gene: SGHVS, FNYEAQ. There are 14 amino acids in the CDR3, from cysteine to phenylalanine inclusive. Only CDR3 DNA is held: 42 bases, read in frame from base 1. Cut back by 5 bases and 6 bases, the V and J ends lie 17 bases apart. This same sample was also part of a study on yellow fever vaccine responses in identical twins. The second study's authors report: According to the authors, the vaccine-induced T cell response in identical twins seemed to be partly convergent and partly specific to each individual. In identical twins, the study followed T cell clones that responded to the vaccine with precision.

The receptor's source is a young woman in good health. The rearrangement combines TRBV7-6 with TRBJ2-7, and perhaps TRBD1 as D gene, on 6 matching bases. The sequenced sample was CD4+ T cells sorted from blood. CDR3 sequence: CASSEYGGSGEQYF. The DNA sequence is as follows: TGTGCCAGCAGCGAATATGGGGGCTCAGGCGAGCAGTACTTC.